Shown below are 2 T cell receptor beta chains from a single sample sequenced in a study of monozygotic twins with inflammatory bowel disease. Reanalyzing the 5' RACE reads, TCRdb keeps one entry per CDR3 protein, without DNA. This sample's clone table lists 300,000 to 400,000 distinct CDR3 sequences. Sequencing used blood. These receptors came from a human donor with ulcerative colitis or Crohn's disease, or a healthy co-twin of an affected twin (not recorded which).

The chain employs TRBV21-1 and TRBJ1-2. TRBV21-1 is described as a pseudogene. CDR3 length: 17 residues. CDR3 sequence reads: CASSKDLRPPPNYGYTF.

This chain joins TRBV5-1 and TRBJ2-1; without DNA, the TCRdb call of TRBD2 cannot be checked. Per the germline V gene, CDR1 is SGHRS and CDR2 is YFSETQ. This CDR3 comprises 17 residues. CDR3 sequence: CASSWGTSGGVNNEQFF. Combining the CDR3 with reference TRBV5-1 and TRBJ2-1 gives the whole variable domain KAGVTQTPRYLIKTRGQQVTLSCSPISGHRSVSWYQQTPGQGLQFLFEYFSETQRNKGNFPGRFSGRQFSNSRSEMNVSTLELGDSALYLCASSWGTSGGVNNEQFFGPGTRLTVL.